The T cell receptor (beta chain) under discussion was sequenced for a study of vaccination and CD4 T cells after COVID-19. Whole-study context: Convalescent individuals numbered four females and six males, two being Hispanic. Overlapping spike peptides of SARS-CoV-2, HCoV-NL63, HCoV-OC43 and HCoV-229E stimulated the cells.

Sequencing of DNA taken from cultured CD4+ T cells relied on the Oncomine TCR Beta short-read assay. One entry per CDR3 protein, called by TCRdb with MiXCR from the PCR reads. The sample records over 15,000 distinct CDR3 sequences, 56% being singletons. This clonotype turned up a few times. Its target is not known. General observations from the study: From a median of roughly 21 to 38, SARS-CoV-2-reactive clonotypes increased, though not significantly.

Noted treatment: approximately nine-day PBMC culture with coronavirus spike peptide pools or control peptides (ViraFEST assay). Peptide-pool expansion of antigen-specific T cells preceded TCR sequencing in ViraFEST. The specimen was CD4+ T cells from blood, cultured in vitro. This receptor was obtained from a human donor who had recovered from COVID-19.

The CDR3 sequence: CASSLGAEETQYF. The CDR3 DNA is TGTGCCAGCAGCTTGGGGGCGGAGGAGACCCAGTACTTC. The genes are TRBV7-8 and TRBJ2-5; TRBD1 might be the D (6 bases). The V end lost 3 bases, the J end lost 5 bases, and 10 bases lay between the germline ends. The germline V gene encodes CDR1 SGHVS and CDR2 FQNEAQ. CDR3 length: 13 residues.